A selection of T cell receptor beta chains follows, all from one sample in a study of blood T cell repertoires in COVID-19. Measured with immunoSEQ multiplex PCR; TCRdb has only the in-frame clones, and not every one. In the table there are about 310,000 clones, around 87% of which are singletons. Sequencing was performed on peripheral blood. The origin of the receptors is a man in his fifties with active or convalescent COVID-19. Each CDR3 is given with its conserved first and last residue. Fields, in order: J gene, clone size, D gene, V gene, CDR3 protein, CDR3 DNA. D genes are given only for firm matches. The listing skips clone size in some rows; elsewhere it reads once, few, many or a size class.

TRBJ2-1	.	.	TRBV19	CASSPGRGRVSYNEQFF	TGTGCCAGTAGTCCCGGGCGGGGACGCGTCTCCTACAATGAGCAGTTCTTC
TRBJ2-2	.	TRBD1	TRBV2	CASSGQGASTGELFF	TGTGCCAGCAGCGGACAGGGGGCAAGTACCGGGGAGCTGTTTTTT
TRBJ1-5	once	.	TRBV21-1	CASSTPEGDYSNQPQHF	TGTGCCAGCAGCACACCTGAGGGGGATTATAGCAATCAGCCCCAGCATTTT
TRBJ2-1	.	.	TRBV6-5	CASSYSGLNAYNEQFF	TGTGCCAGCAGTTACTCCGGGTTAAATGCATACAATGAGCAGTTCTTC
TRBJ1-2	.	.	TRBV21-1	CASSKSEDLRGGGYTF	TGTGCCAGCAGCAAAAGTGAGGACCTTAGGGGGGGCGGCTACACCTTC
TRBJ1-1	.	.	TRBV23-1	CASSQGAGATEAFF	TGCGCCAGCAGTCAAGGGGCGGGGGCCACTGAAGCTTTCTTT
TRBJ2-7	.	TRBD1	TRBV5-1	CASSRGTGSDEQYF	TGCGCCAGCAGCAGGGGGACAGGGTCGGACGAGCAGTACTTC
TRBJ2-7	few	TRBD1	TRBV18	CASSLRDRGISYEQYF	TGTGCCAGCTCACTCCGGGACAGGGGAATATCCTACGAGCAGTACTTC
TRBJ1-2	.	TRBD1	TRBV4-1	CASSQDSRWDRAYGYTF	TGCGCCAGCAGCCAAGATTCGAGGTGGGACAGGGCTTATGGCTACACCTTC
TRBJ1-3	.	TRBD1	TRBV29-1	CSVGTGAGNTIYF	TGCAGCGTTGGGACAGGGGCTGGAAACACCATATATTTT
TRBJ1-2	.	TRBD1	TRBV7-3	CASSPGQGKGGYTF	TGTGCCAGCAGCCCGGGACAGGGGAAGGGTGGCTACACCTTC
TRBJ1-6	.	TRBD1	TRBV24-1	CATRGQGHNSPLHF	TGTGCCACCAGAGGACAGGGACATAATTCACCCCTCCACTTT
TRBJ1-1	.	TRBD1	TRBV30	CAWSRTGRATEAFF	TGTGCCTGGAGTCGGACAGGGAGGGCCACTGAAGCTTTCTTT
TRBJ2-7	.	.	TRBV6-2/TRBV6-3	CASSAGPGVGSYEQYF	TGTGCCAGCAGTGCGGGACCCGGAGTAGGCTCCTACGAGCAGTACTTC
TRBJ2-1	.	TRBD2	TRBV7-2	CASSISGSSYNEQFF	TGTGCCAGCAGCATTAGCGGGAGCTCCTACAATGAGCAGTTCTTC
TRBJ1-2	.	.	TRBV20-1	CNFGQGRGYTF	TGCAACTTTGGGCAGGGAAGAGGCTACACCTTC
TRBJ2-5	.	TRBD1	TRBV15	CAAGQGLQETQYF	TGTGCCGCGGGACAGGGGTTACAAGAGACCCAGTACTTC
TRBJ2-1	.	.	TRBV5-1	CASSLGASRGYNEQFF	TGCGCCAGCAGCTTGGGAGCGTCCAGGGGCTACAATGAGCAGTTCTTC
TRBJ1-2	.	TRBD1	TRBV16	CASSRASTGVGYGYTF	TGTGCCAGCAGCCGAGCGTCGACAGGGGTGGGCTATGGCTACACCTTC
TRBJ1-6	.	TRBD1	TRBV2	CASSRGQGTEYNSPLHF	TGTGCCAGCAGTAGGGGGCAGGGTACGGAATATAATTCACCCCTCCACTTT
TRBJ2-7	.	.	TRBV5-5	CASSRRDNSYEQYF	TGTGCCAGCAGCAGACGGGACAACTCCTACGAGCAGTACTTC
TRBJ1-4	once	.	TRBV18	CASSSRRVNEKLFF	TGTGCCAGCTCATCCCGGAGAGTTAATGAAAAACTGTTTTTT
TRBJ1-2	.	.	TRBV5-1	CASSLNIEQHYGYTF	TGCGCCAGCAGCTTGAATATAGAACAGCACTATGGCTACACCTTC
TRBJ1-1	.	TRBD1	TRBV6-5	CASRVGTDTEAFF	TGTGCCAGCAGGGTCGGGACAGACACTGAAGCTTTCTTT
TRBJ2-7	few	.	TRBV5-1	CASSLGGGVSYEQYF	TGCGCCAGCAGCTTGGGTGGAGGGGTCTCCTACGAGCAGTACTTC
TRBJ2-7	once	.	TRBV28	CASSSWTDPVGQYF	TGTGCCAGCAGTTCCTGGACAGATCCCGTCGGGCAGTACTTC
TRBJ1-1	.	TRBD1	TRBV5-1	CASSSSGQGSTEAFF	TGCGCCAGCAGCAGTTCCGGACAGGGAAGTACTGAAGCTTTCTTT
TRBJ1-1	.	TRBD1	TRBV5-1	CASSLLGTGFDDQAFF	TGCGCCAGCAGTCTACTCGGGACAGGGTTCGATGACCAAGCTTTCTTT
TRBJ1-2	.	.	TRBV19	CASSTTNRRPVGYTF	TGTGCCAGTAGTACTACGAACAGGCGACCGGTTGGCTACACCTTC
TRBJ1-4	.	TRBD1	TRBV5-1	CASSTTGTGNEKLFF	TGCGCCAGCAGCACAACCGGGACAGGGAATGAAAAACTGTTTTTT
TRBJ1-6	.	.	TRBV2	CASSSPLYGAEAHSPLHF	TGTGCCAGCAGTAGCCCATTATACGGCGCGGAGGCACATTCACCCCTCCACTTT
TRBJ2-7	.	.	TRBV19	CASSIRTAPYEQYF	TGTGCCAGTAGTATCCGGACAGCCCCCTACGAGCAGTACTTC
TRBJ2-3	once	.	TRBV29-1	CSVVEIGADTQYF	TGCAGCGTTGTGGAGATAGGCGCAGATACGCAGTATTTT
TRBJ1-2	.	TRBD1	TRBV4-3	CASSRRSRDRENYGYTF	TGCGCCAGCAGCCGACGGTCACGGGACAGGGAGAACTATGGCTACACCTTC
TRBJ1-6	.	.	TRBV2	CASSQTGYDSPLHF	TGTGCCAGCAGTCAAACAGGGTATGATTCACCCCTCCACTTT
TRBJ2-1	once	TRBD1	TRBV11-1	CASSLRGLPYNEQFF	TGTGCCAGCAGCTTAAGGGGGCTCCCCTACAATGAGCAGTTCTTC
TRBJ1-3	.	TRBD1	TRBV28	CASSSDLGDSSGNTIYF	TGTGCCAGCAGTTCAGACTTAGGGGACAGCTCTGGAAACACCATATATTTT
TRBJ2-1	.	.	TRBV30	CAWKGDMNEQFF	TGTGCCTGGAAGGGGGATATGAATGAGCAGTTCTTC
TRBJ2-7	.	TRBD2	TRBV7-6	CASSLDGTSGSLEQYF	TGTGCCAGCAGCTTAGATGGGACTAGCGGGAGCCTCGAGCAGTACTTC
TRBJ1-1	.	.	TRBV5-8	CASSTRGRPVNTEAFF	TGTGCCAGCAGCACTCGAGGGCGACCGGTGAACACTGAAGCTTTCTTT
TRBJ2-2	.	.	TRBV5-4	CATESTRGLNTGELFF	TGTGCCACCGAAAGCACCCGCGGACTTAACACCGGGGAGCTGTTTTTT
TRBJ2-1	few	TRBD2	TRBV18	CASSPREGSHNEQFF	TGTGCCAGCTCACCGCGGGAGGGATCCCACAATGAGCAGTTCTTC
TRBJ2-7	once	.	TRBV28	CASSFPGESSYEQYF	TGTGCCAGCAGTTTCCCAGGGGAATCCTCCTACGAGCAGTACTTC
TRBJ2-5	.	TRBD1	TRBV28	CASSPPGTGRETQYF	TGTGCCAGCAGTCCTCCCGGGACAGGACGGGAGACCCAGTACTTC
TRBJ2-5	.	TRBD1	TRBV18	CASSLLMAGQGFEETQYF	TGTGCCAGCTCACTATTGATGGCGGGACAGGGGTTTGAGGAGACCCAGTACTTC
TRBJ2-7	.	TRBD2	TRBV28	CASLGGRSDAYEQYF	TGTGCCAGCCTCGGGGGGAGGTCGGATGCTTACGAGCAGTACTTC
TRBJ2-5	.	TRBD2	TRBV28	CASSRGGETAQYF	TGTGCCAGCAGTCGTGGGGGGGAGACGGCCCAGTACTTC
TRBJ1-1	.	.	TRBV7-9	CASSLNWNTEAFF	TGTGCCAGCAGCTTAAACTGGAACACTGAAGCTTTCTTT
TRBJ2-7	.	TRBD1	TRBV5-1	CASSLGTGDSSQYF	TGCGCCAGCAGCTTGGGGACAGGGGATAGCTCGCAGTACTTC
TRBJ2-1	.	.	TRBV9	CASSVVRAPQGNEQFF	TGTGCCAGCAGCGTAGTCCGGGCCCCCCAGGGGAATGAGCAGTTCTTC